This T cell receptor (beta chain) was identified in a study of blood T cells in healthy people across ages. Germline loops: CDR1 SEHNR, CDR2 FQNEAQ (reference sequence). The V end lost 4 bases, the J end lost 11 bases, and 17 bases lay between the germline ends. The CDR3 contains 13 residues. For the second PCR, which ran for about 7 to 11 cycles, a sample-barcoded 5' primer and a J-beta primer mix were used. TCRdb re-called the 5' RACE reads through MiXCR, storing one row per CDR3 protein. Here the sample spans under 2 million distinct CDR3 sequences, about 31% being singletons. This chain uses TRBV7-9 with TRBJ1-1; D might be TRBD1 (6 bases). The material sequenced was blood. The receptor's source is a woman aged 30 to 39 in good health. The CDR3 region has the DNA TGTGCCAGCAGCTCAGCCAGGGGCGTTGGGGCTTTCTTT. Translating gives CASSSARGVGAFF.